The entry that follows covers one T cell receptor beta chain sequence. Its antigen is not identified. Blood got drawn at baseline, again on cycle 4 day 1, and then on cycle 7 day 1. The sample is drawn from a study of OX40 agonist ivuxolimab in advanced cancers. Across the whole study: Therapy given before enrollment (anti-PD-1, anti-PD-L1 or anti-CTLA-4) was allowed, and 40% had some.

Sequencing used immunoSEQ multiplex PCR; TCRdb keeps in-frame clones, though not all of them. The sample has more than 60,000 clones, around 87% seen once. The CDR3 extends over 15 amino acids. V lost 5 bases and J lost 3; bases outside the gene matches: 2. From germline, CDR1 is MNHEY and CDR2 SMNVEV (reference sequence). The study's findings and limits: The study found that CD8+ T cells averaged more expanded clones than CD4+. Circulating CD4+ and CD8+ T cells showed clonal expansion by week 6 at 0.1 to 3.0 mg/kg.

This TCR derives from an adult with an advanced solid tumor such as melanoma, head and neck, liver or kidney cancer. The chain carries TRBV27 and TRBJ2-1; TRBD2 aligns across 12 bases. The sequenced sample was CD4+ or CD8+ T cells sorted from blood, obtained in a trial of the OX40 agonist ivuxolimab. The CDR3 DNA reads as TGTGCCAGCAGTCCGGGACTAGCGGGCTACAATGAGCAGTTCTTC. This gives the protein CASSPGLAGYNEQFF.